These T cell receptor beta chains were read from a single sample in a study of cytomegalovirus exposure and HLA in healthy donors. Measured with immunoSEQ multiplex PCR; TCRdb has only the in-frame clones, and not every one. The table records fewer than 200,000 clones, roughly 87% of them present only once. The sequenced sample was PBMCs. The receptors here all came from a boy aged 2 to 10 in good health and CMV-seronegative. Both conserved end residues are part of each CDR3. The D gene is left open where the match is weak. Size is stated for part of the rows, as once, few or many counts, or as a class when the clone is expanded.

clone_size: -
j_call: TRBJ2-7
d_call: TRBD1
v_call: TRBV27
cdr3_aa: CASRTTGLTYEQYF
cdr3_nt: TGTGCCAGCAGGACGACAGGGTTGACCTACGAGCAGTACTTC

clone_size: -
j_call: TRBJ2-7
d_call: -
v_call: TRBV2
cdr3_aa: CASSPRIHEQYF
cdr3_nt: TGTGCCAGCAGCCCGAGGATCCACGAGCAGTACTTC

clone_size: few
j_call: TRBJ2-6
d_call: TRBD2
v_call: TRBV9
cdr3_aa: CASSVLAGGPGANVLTF
cdr3_nt: TGTGCCAGCAGCGTACTAGCGGGGGGTCCAGGGGCCAACGTCCTGACTTTC

clone_size: -
j_call: TRBJ1-1
d_call: -
v_call: TRBV2
cdr3_aa: CASSEARGLNTEAFF
cdr3_nt: TGTGCCAGCAGTGAAGCCCGGGGGTTGAACACTGAAGCTTTCTTT

clone_size: -
j_call: TRBJ1-2
d_call: TRBD1
v_call: TRBV5-4
cdr3_aa: CASRRQGAATYGYTF
cdr3_nt: TGTGCCAGCAGACGACAGGGCGCAGCGACCTATGGCTACACCTTC

clone_size: -
j_call: TRBJ2-3
d_call: TRBD2
v_call: TRBV18
cdr3_aa: CASSPWASGGTDTQYF
cdr3_nt: TGTGCCAGCTCACCGTGGGCTAGCGGAGGCACAGATACGCAGTATTTT

clone_size: -
j_call: TRBJ1-5
d_call: TRBD1
v_call: TRBV28
cdr3_aa: CASSPRGQGDYSNQPQHF
cdr3_nt: TGTGCCAGCAGCCCCAGGGGACAGGGGGATTATAGCAATCAGCCCCAGCATTTT

clone_size: -
j_call: TRBJ1-6
d_call: -
v_call: TRBV25-1
cdr3_aa: CASSDQGRAYNSPLHF
cdr3_nt: TGTGCCAGCAGTGATCAGGGGAGGGCCTATAATTCACCCCTCCACTTT

clone_size: -
j_call: TRBJ2-2
d_call: -
v_call: TRBV5-1
cdr3_aa: CASSSGQMNTGELFF
cdr3_nt: TGCGCCAGCAGCTCTGGACAGATGAACACCGGGGAGCTGTTTTTT

clone_size: -
j_call: TRBJ2-7
d_call: TRBD2
v_call: TRBV5-5
cdr3_aa: CASSLGGLAGVQGEQYF
cdr3_nt: TGTGCCAGCAGCTTGGGGGGACTAGCGGGAGTGCAGGGAGAGCAGTACTTC

clone_size: -
j_call: TRBJ1-2
d_call: TRBD1
v_call: TRBV14
cdr3_aa: CASNPTGTGNGYTF
cdr3_nt: TGTGCCAGCAACCCGACCGGGACAGGGAATGGCTACACCTTC

clone_size: -
j_call: TRBJ2-5
d_call: -
v_call: TRBV5-1
cdr3_aa: CASSLVWEVQETQYF
cdr3_nt: TGCGCCAGCAGCTTAGTTTGGGAGGTACAAGAGACCCAGTACTTC

clone_size: -
j_call: TRBJ1-2
d_call: -
v_call: TRBV5-1
cdr3_aa: CASSLASADYGYTF
cdr3_nt: TGCGCCAGCAGCTTGGCCTCGGCGGACTATGGCTACACCTTC

clone_size: once
j_call: TRBJ1-2
d_call: TRBD1
v_call: TRBV6-5
cdr3_aa: CASSYSPTGGEGGYTF
cdr3_nt: TGTGCCAGCAGTTACTCGCCCACAGGGGGCGAAGGGGGCTACACCTTC

clone_size: -
j_call: TRBJ2-3
d_call: TRBD1
v_call: TRBV2
cdr3_aa: CASTGQGGTDTQYF
cdr3_nt: TGTGCCAGCACGGGACAGGGGGGTACAGATACGCAGTATTTT

clone_size: -
j_call: TRBJ2-1
d_call: -
v_call: TRBV6-5
cdr3_aa: CASSYSLEGSYNEQFF
cdr3_nt: TGTGCCAGCAGTTACTCGTTGGAGGGCTCCTACAATGAGCAGTTCTTC

clone_size: -
j_call: TRBJ2-5
d_call: TRBD1
v_call: TRBV19
cdr3_aa: CASSILGDPTGAGETQYF
cdr3_nt: TGTGCCAGTAGTATCCTTGGGGACCCGACAGGGGCGGGCGAGACCCAGTACTTC

clone_size: -
j_call: TRBJ1-6
d_call: -
v_call: TRBV6-1
cdr3_aa: CASSEDRFANSPLHF
cdr3_nt: TGTGCCAGCAGTGAAGACAGGTTTGCTAATTCACCCCTCCACTTT

clone_size: -
j_call: TRBJ1-2
d_call: -
v_call: TRBV9
cdr3_aa: CASSANTGSYGYTF
cdr3_nt: TGTGCCAGCAGCGCAAATACAGGGAGCTATGGCTACACCTTC

clone_size: -
j_call: TRBJ1-4
d_call: -
v_call: TRBV5-4
cdr3_aa: CASSHQGGSEKLFF
cdr3_nt: TGTGCCAGCAGCCACCAGGGAGGTTCTGAAAAACTGTTTTTT

clone_size: once
j_call: TRBJ2-7
d_call: TRBD1
v_call: TRBV7-9
cdr3_aa: CASSPAPGGLYEQYF
cdr3_nt: TGTGCCAGCAGCCCCGCCCCAGGGGGCTTATACGAGCAGTACTTC

clone_size: -
j_call: TRBJ2-2
d_call: -
v_call: TRBV27
cdr3_aa: CASSLQAIGELFF
cdr3_nt: TGTGCCAGCAGTTTACAAGCGATCGGGGAGCTGTTTTTT

clone_size: few
j_call: TRBJ1-2
d_call: -
v_call: TRBV7-9
cdr3_aa: CASSLDAGLYGYTF
cdr3_nt: TGTGCCAGCAGCTTAGATGCGGGATTATATGGCTACACCTTC

clone_size: -
j_call: TRBJ2-5
d_call: -
v_call: TRBV6-4
cdr3_aa: CASSAKGEQETQYF
cdr3_nt: TGTGCCAGCAGTGCTAAGGGAGAACAAGAGACCCAGTACTTC

clone_size: -
j_call: TRBJ1-6
d_call: TRBD1
v_call: TRBV30
cdr3_aa: CAWIQGAGSPLHF
cdr3_nt: TGTGCCTGGATACAGGGGGCAGGGTCACCCCTCCACTTT

clone_size: -
j_call: TRBJ2-3
d_call: -
v_call: TRBV29-1
cdr3_aa: CSVIGGGRDTQYF
cdr3_nt: TGCAGCGTTATCGGCGGGGGCAGGGATACGCAGTATTTT

clone_size: -
j_call: TRBJ1-2
d_call: -
v_call: TRBV11-2
cdr3_aa: CASTLGGYGYTF
cdr3_nt: TGTGCCAGCACCCTAGGGGGCTATGGCTACACCTTC

clone_size: -
j_call: TRBJ2-7
d_call: -
v_call: TRBV28
cdr3_aa: CASSRITGGAYEQYF
cdr3_nt: TGTGCCAGCAGCCGGATTACAGGGGGGGCCTACGAGCAGTACTTC

clone_size: -
j_call: TRBJ2-7
d_call: -
v_call: TRBV28
cdr3_aa: CASSSGPSYEQYF
cdr3_nt: TGTGCCAGCAGTTCTGGGCCTTCCTACGAGCAGTACTTC

clone_size: few
j_call: TRBJ1-2
d_call: -
v_call: TRBV5-6
cdr3_aa: CASRQSDRAWGYTF
cdr3_nt: TGTGCCAGCAGACAAAGTGATAGAGCGTGGGGCTACACCTTC

clone_size: -
j_call: TRBJ2-3
d_call: TRBD1
v_call: TRBV7-7
cdr3_aa: CASSPGQGKGTDTQYF
cdr3_nt: TGTGCCAGCAGCCCTGGACAGGGGAAAGGCACAGATACGCAGTATTTT

clone_size: -
j_call: TRBJ2-7
d_call: TRBD2
v_call: TRBV7-8
cdr3_aa: CASSRTSGGYEQYF
cdr3_nt: TGTGCCAGCAGCCGGACTAGCGGGGGCTACGAGCAGTACTTC

clone_size: -
j_call: TRBJ2-5
d_call: TRBD1
v_call: TRBV30
cdr3_aa: CAWSAGTGRETQYF
cdr3_nt: TGTGCCTGGAGTGCCGGGACAGGGAGGGAGACCCAGTACTTC